The rows below give T cell receptor beta chains drawn from one sample of a study of PD-1 blockade in mismatch repair-deficient tumors. These receptors' antigens are unknown. TCRdb keeps only in-frame clones here, not all; method: immunoSEQ multiplex PCR. Of about 14,000 clones in the sample, around 86% were seen once. The sequencing used cells cultured in vitro, collected from a patient treated with pembrolizumab. These receptors all come from an adult with mismatch repair-deficient cancer. CDR3s include the opening cysteine and the closing phenylalanine or tryptophan. The D gene is left open where the match is weak. Size is omitted from some rows. Given values are once, few, many or a class for expanded clones.

clone_size	v_call	j_call	d_call	cdr3_nt	cdr3_aa
.	TRBV7-9	TRBJ1-1	.	TGTGCCAGCAGCTCCGGAAGGGGCACTGAAGCTTTCTTT	CASSSGRGTEAFF
.	TRBV28	TRBJ2-2	.	TGTGCCAGCAGTTTACAGGGAAGGATGGCCGGGGAGCTGTTTTTT	CASSLQGRMAGELFF
.	TRBV6-4	TRBJ2-3	.	TGTGCCAGCAGCTCCGGGCCCAGCTACTACACAGATACGCAGTATTTT	CASSSGPSYYTDTQYF
.	TRBV7-7	TRBJ2-5	.	TGTGCCAGCAGCCCAACTAAGTCGAACCAAGAGACCCAGTACTTC	CASSPTKSNQETQYF
.	TRBV30	TRBJ2-2	TRBD2	TGTGCCTGGAGACTAGCGGGAGCCCCGAACACCGGGGAGCTGTTTTTT	CAWRLAGAPNTGELFF
.	TRBV7-3	TRBJ2-1	.	TGTGCCAGCAGCTCAGTTCGGAGCTCCTACAATGAGCAGTTCTTC	CASSSVRSSYNEQFF
.	TRBV4-1	TRBJ2-1	.	TGCGCCAGCAGCCAAGGGATTAGTTGGAAGTTCTTC	CASSQGISWKFF
.	TRBV29-1	TRBJ2-1	.	TGCAGCGTTGTGCCAACGGGCTCCTACAATGAGCAGTTCTTC	CSVVPTGSYNEQFF
.	TRBV11-3	TRBJ2-1	TRBD2	TGTGCCAGCAGCCCGACTAGCGGTACGAATGAGCAGTTCTTC	CASSPTSGTNEQFF
.	TRBV28	TRBJ1-1	TRBD1	TGTGCCAGCAGTACAACCGGGACAGGGATCTCTGAAGCTTTCTTT	CASSTTGTGISEAFF
.	TRBV28	TRBJ2-7	.	TGTGCCAGCAGTTCTTACGTTTCCGACGAGCAGTACTTC	CASSSYVSDEQYF
few	TRBV10-3	TRBJ1-1	.	TGTGCCATCAGGGATACAGAGAACACTGAAGCTTTCTTT	CAIRDTENTEAFF
.	TRBV29-1	TRBJ2-7	TRBD1	TGCAGCGTTGCCGGGACAGGATACGAGCAGTACTTC	CSVAGTGYEQYF
.	TRBV6-4	TRBJ2-3	.	TGTGCCAGCAGCCTCGAAAGAACAGATACGCAGTATTTT	CASSLERTDTQYF
.	TRBV4-2	TRBJ2-2	.	TGTGCCAGCAGCCAAGATGTATCGGGGTGGGGGACCGGGGAGCTGTTTTTT	CASSQDVSGWGTGELFF
.	TRBV27	TRBJ2-2	TRBD1	TGTGCCAGCAGACCGGGACAGGGGTTTTTACGGGGCACCGGGGAGCTGTTTTTT	CASRPGQGFLRGTGELFF
.	TRBV5-1	TRBJ2-5	.	TGCGCCAGCAGTTTAAACCAGGGGTCGCTCCAAGAGACCCAGTACTTC	CASSLNQGSLQETQYF
.	TRBV18	TRBJ1-1	.	TGTGCCAGCTCAGGGGGGCTTAATGAAGCTTTCTTT	CASSGGLNEAFF
once	TRBV7-6	TRBJ2-5	.	TGTGCCAGCAGCCGGACCGACGTTCAAGAGACCCAGTACTTC	CASSRTDVQETQYF
few	TRBV4-1	TRBJ2-1	.	TGCGCCAGCTGGGGTTTTACGGGGACCTCCCACAATGAGCAGTTCTTC	CASWGFTGTSHNEQFF
.	TRBV7-2	TRBJ1-1	.	TGTGCCAGCAGCTTAGACAGCTACACTGAAGCTTTCTTT	CASSLDSYTEAFF
few	TRBV11-3	TRBJ1-6	.	TGTGCCAGCAGCTTATTGGGGTTGGGACCTTCACCCCTCCACTTT	CASSLLGLGPSPLHF
.	TRBV2	TRBJ1-5	TRBD1	TGTGCCAGCGTGCTACAGGGGGCCAGCAATCAGCCCCAGCATTTT	CASVLQGASNQPQHF
few	TRBV4-1	TRBJ1-2	.	TGCGCCAGCAGCCAAGAGGGGCAGGGAGGCTCCTATGGCTACACCTTC	CASSQEGQGGSYGYTF
.	TRBV5-4	TRBJ2-5	.	TGTGCCAGCAGCTTGGAACCCCCCAGCCAAGAGACCCAGTACTTC	CASSLEPPSQETQYF
few	TRBV9	TRBJ2-3	.	TGTGCCAGCAGCGTTATTTCGATGGGCACAGATACGCAGTATTTT	CASSVISMGTDTQYF
.	TRBV11-2	TRBJ1-3	TRBD1	TGTGCCAGCAGCTTAGGAGGGACAGTTGGAAACACCATATATTTT	CASSLGGTVGNTIYF
once	TRBV6-4	TRBJ2-1	TRBD2	TGTGCCAGCAGTAGGGCCGGACCGGGACTAGCAGGAAATGAGCAGTTCTTC	CASSRAGPGLAGNEQFF
.	TRBV7-2	TRBJ2-4	.	TGTGCCAGCAGCTTACAGGGTTTGGGTGTCGCCAAAAACATTCAGTACTTC	CASSLQGLGVAKNIQYF
.	TRBV7-9	TRBJ2-1	TRBD2	TGTGCCAGCAGCTCTATTTGGCTAGCGGGAGGGCGGGAGCAGTTCTTC	CASSSIWLAGGREQFF
.	TRBV29-1	TRBJ2-1	TRBD2	TGCAGCGTTGGTGGGACTAGAAACAATGAGCAGTTCTTC	CSVGGTRNNEQFF
.	TRBV2	TRBJ2-5	.	TGTGCCAGCCATGGGCCGCCGGGAGAGACCCAGTACTTC	CASHGPPGETQYF
.	TRBV7-9	TRBJ1-3	.	TGTGCCAGCAGCTACTGGAGCAGCTCTGGAAACACCATATATTTT	CASSYWSSSGNTIYF
.	TRBV7-2	TRBJ2-5	.	TGTGCCAGCAGCTCCGGACAGTTCGGTACGCAGACCCAGTACTTC	CASSSGQFGTQTQYF
.	TRBV9	TRBJ1-5	.	TGTGCCAGCAGCGTAGGAGGAGTAGAGGGCCAGCCCCAGCATTTT	CASSVGGVEGQPQHF
few	TRBV7-9	TRBJ2-7	TRBD1	TGTGCCAGCAGCTTACTCCGGGACAGGAATTACGAGCAGTACTTC	CASSLLRDRNYEQYF
.	TRBV18	TRBJ2-2	.	TGTGCCAGCTCACCACCGCGTCCCGGGGAGCTGTTTTTT	CASSPPRPGELFF
once	TRBV19	TRBJ1-3	.	TGTGCCAGTAGTATAGGACAGGTCTCTGGAAACACCATATATTTT	CASSIGQVSGNTIYF
.	TRBV5-6	TRBJ1-1	TRBD1	TGTGCCATCGTGAACCTGGACAGGCCGAAAGAAGCTTTCTTT	CAIVNLDRPKEAFF
.	TRBV10-3	TRBJ2-1	.	TGTGCCATCAGTGAGGGGGGTACAGGTTTTGAGCAGTTCTTC	CAISEGGTGFEQFF
.	TRBV28	TRBJ1-1	.	TGTGCCAGCAGTAGCCCGGGACGGGTGAACACTGAAGCTTTCTTT	CASSSPGRVNTEAFF
.	TRBV5-5	TRBJ1-2	TRBD1	TGTGCCAGCAGCCCGGGGACAGGCGTGGGCTACACCTTC	CASSPGTGVGYTF
.	TRBV6-1	TRBJ1-2	.	TGTGCCAGCAGTCAGTACGTACAAGAGAACTATGGCTACACCTTC	CASSQYVQENYGYTF
few	TRBV28	TRBJ1-2	.	TGTGCCAGCATCCCGGGGGAAGAGGGTAGGAGGTGGAACTATGGCTACACCTTC	CASIPGEEGRRWNYGYTF
.	TRBV18	TRBJ2-1	TRBD2	TGTGCCAGCTCACAGCTAGCGGGAGGGCCAGTCGATGAGCAGTTCTTC	CASSQLAGGPVDEQFF
.	TRBV6-1	TRBJ2-2	.	TGTGCCAGCAGTGAAGAATGGAACACCGGGGAGCTGTTTTTT	CASSEEWNTGELFF
.	TRBV5-1	TRBJ2-5	.	TGCGCCAGCAGCCCCGGCCCCCTGGAGACCCAGTACTTC	CASSPGPLETQYF
few	TRBV5-4	TRBJ2-4	TRBD1	TGTGCCAGCAGCTCAGACTTCGACAGGGCCCACATTCAGTACTTC	CASSSDFDRAHIQYF
.	TRBV18	TRBJ2-7	.	TGTGCCAGCTCAACCTCACGGGACACAAGCTTCGAGCAGTACTTC	CASSTSRDTSFEQYF
once	TRBV28	TRBJ2-6	TRBD1	TGTGCCAGCAGTTGGACAGGGGGCGTCGACTCTGGGGCCAACGTCCTGACTTTC	CASSWTGGVDSGANVLTF
.	TRBV7-3	TRBJ2-7	.	TGTGCCAGCAGCTTATATCAGGCCAGCAACTACGAGCAGTACTTC	CASSLYQASNYEQYF